The text below deals with one T cell receptor beta chain. The data were obtained in a study of blood T cell repertoires in COVID-19. This CDR3 has 13 residues. V was shortened by 2 bases and J by 4 bases, with 5 bases between the two germline ends. Germline CDR1 is SGHTA and CDR2 is FQGNSA. Using immunoSEQ multiplex PCR, the repertoire was profiled, and TCRdb retains in-frame clones only, with some absent. The sample includes some 110,000 clones, over 75% of them seen just once. This chain connects TRBV7-2 to TRBJ2-2; no reliable D call. Source material: peripheral blood. This clonotype originated in a man aged 50 to 59 with acute or convalescent COVID-19. This CDR3 is CASSLFRTGELFF. The CDR3 DNA is TGTGCCAGCAGCTTATTTCGCACCGGGGAGCTGTTTTTT.